The 8 T cell receptor beta chains presented below share a single source sample, sequenced in a study of vaccination and CD4 T cells after COVID-19. Antigens for these TCRs are unknown. Cultured CD4+ T cell DNA was sequenced using the Oncomine TCR Beta short-read assay. In TCRdb, the PCR reads were re-called with MiXCR into one record per CDR3 protein. This sample has thousands of distinct CDR3 sequences; about a sixth occur once, and the top ten carry 15% to 20%. This sample's treatment: roughly 10-day PBMC culture with coronavirus spike peptide pools or control peptides (ViraFEST assay). Input material: CD4+ T cells from blood, cultured in vitro. These receptors were obtained from a human donor who had recovered from COVID-19.

The CDR3 spells CASSVNARGKPTDTQYF. The CDR3 nucleotides are TGTGCCAGCAGCGTAAACGCAAGAGGGAAGCCCACAGATACGCAGTATTTT. The chain has TRBV7-8 and TRBJ2-3; D might be TRBD2 (5 bases). The CDR3 contains 17 residues. Germline CDR1 and CDR2: SGHVS and FQNEAQ. Trimming removed 5 bases from V and 2 bases from J, with 20 bases in between.

The rearrangement joins TRBV6-1 to TRBJ2-7; possibly TRBD1 or TRBD2 for D (7 bases each). V was clipped by 2 bases and J by 5 bases, with 16 bases between them. CDR1 and CDR2 from the germline V gene are MNHNS and SASEGT. The length of the CDR3 is 15 residues. CDR3 loop: CASSEPGRGPDEQYF. The CDR3, as DNA: TGTGCCAGCAGTGAACCAGGGAGGGGGCCCGACGAGCAGTACTTC.

This clonotype was counted only a few times. The chain couples TRBV20-1 to TRBJ2-7, with a possible D match to TRBD2 (5 bases). The CDR3 is made up of 12 amino acids. Germline V CDR1 and CDR2: DFQATT, SNEGSKA (reference sequence). V lost 5 bases, J lost 0 bases, and 8 bases lay in between. The DNA of the CDR3 is TGCAGTGCTGCCGGGATCTCCTACGAGCAGTACTTC. This sequence encodes CSAAGISYEQYF.

Turning to this clonotype: This clone may be a read error of a much larger clone one base away. The chain joins TRBV30 to TRBJ1-3; weak D call: TRBD1 (6 bases). Germline V gene sequence: CDR1 GTSNPN, CDR2 SVGIG (reference sequence). The CDR3 extends over 16 amino acids. Trimming pared 5 bases from V and 4 bases from J, leaving 21 bases between. This CDR3 reads CAWGPGTGGPGNTIYF. DNA of the CDR3: TGTGCCTGGGGGCCCGGGACGGGGGGCCCCGGAAACACCATATATTTT.

Relative to its sample, this clonotype is medium-sized (0.01 to 0.1%). The chain links TRBV5-1 to TRBJ2-5; 12 nucleotides match TRBD2. There are 18 residues in the CDR3. Unmatched junction bases numbered 9, after V lost 0 bases and J lost 3 bases. The germline V gene has CDR1 SGHRS and CDR2 YFSETQ. The CDR3 sequence is CASSLVPLSSGGEETQYF. The CDR3 DNA sequence: TGCGCCAGCAGCTTGGTCCCGCTGTCTAGCGGGGGGGAAGAGACCCAGTACTTC.

This clonotype was seen more than once but under ten times. The J gene is TRBJ2-2, the V gene TRBV30, with unresolved D. Germline CDR1 reads GTSNPN; CDR2 reads SVGIG (reference sequence). CDR3 length: 15 residues. Trimming took off 7 bases at V and 4 bases at J, with 19 bases between the two ends. The CDR3 protein is CASVGRAWGTGELFF. As DNA, the CDR3 is TGTGCCTCCGTCGGACGGGCGTGGGGCACCGGGGAGCTGTTTTTT. Drawing the rest from reference TRBV30 and TRBJ2-2, the complete variable domain is SQTIHQWPATLVQPVGSPLSLECTVEGTSNPNLYWYRQAAGRGLQLLFYSVGIGQISSEVPQNLSASRPQDRQFILSSKKLLLSDSGFYLCASVGRAWGTGELFFGEGSRLTVL.

V is TRBV5-8 and J is TRBJ2-3; 10 bases are a match to TRBD2. The trim removed 4 bases at V and 3 bases at J, leaving 8 bases unmatched. The CDR3 spans 16 residues. Per the germline V gene, CDR1 is SGHTS and CDR2 is YDEGEE. The CDR3 protein is CASSGSGGARTDTQYF. CDR3 coding DNA: TGTGCCAGCAGCGGGAGCGGGGGGGCTAGGACAGATACGCAGTATTTT.

J is TRBJ1-5 and V is TRBV20-1, with 7 bases matching TRBD1. J was trimmed by 1 base and V by 6 bases; bases with no gene match: 6. Germline V gives CDR1 DFQATT, CDR2 SNEGSKA (reference sequence). CDR3 length: 14 residues. CDR3 sequence: CSAPGTASNQPQHF. The CDR3 bases are TGCAGTGCCCCTGGGACAGCGAGCAATCAGCCCCAGCATTTT.